This T cell receptor (beta chain) was observed in a study of shared clonotypes between healthy human individuals. A remark on this clone: Distinct nucleotide sequences in the sample also encode this CDR3.

Germline V CDR1 and CDR2: GTSNPN, SVGIG (reference sequence). The CDR3 is 13 amino acids. Between the trimmed V and J ends, which lost 3 bases and 1 base, there was a span of 9 bases. The protocol was immunoSEQ multiplex PCR, while the TCRdb copy is restricted to in-frame clones and leaves out a portion. The data hold about 1 million clones, with roughly 75% observed a single time. This TCR derives from a man aged 18 to 30 in good health. This sequence joins TRBV30 and TRBJ1-2, with D maybe TRBD1 (6 bases). Source material: memory CD4+ T cells sorted from blood. The subset here: CD45RA-negative fraction. CDR3 protein: CAWSLQGNYGYTF. Here the CDR3 DNA reads TGTGCCTGGAGCCTACAGGGTAACTATGGCTACACCTTC.